This T cell receptor beta chain was captured by sequencing in a study of blood T cell repertoires in COVID-19. As for the study in general: Samples of COVID-19 (acute and convalescent) were obtained from the United States, Italy and Spain. Sample material is recorded as cDNA or gDNA derived from T cells, B-cell-depleted T cells, or PBMCs.

As handled by the study authors: Cell counts per sample came from amplifying reference gene primers. Assay used: immunoSEQ multiplex PCR; TCRdb lists only in-frame clones, some missing. The V and J calls and the clone size are those of that table, but D and trimming were determined from the DNA. Counted here are some 70,000 clones, 86% occurring once; the ten biggest clones make up 15% to 20%. Looked up from germline, CDR1 is SGHRS and CDR2 is YFSETQ. The CDR3 is 14 residues long. V lost 4 bases to trimming and J lost 6 bases; unmatched junction nucleotides: 3. V gene TRBV5-1 combines with J gene TRBJ2-4; 11 nucleotides agree with TRBD1. The TCR comes from a man aged 35-49 years with COVID-19, enrolled during active disease. The sample comprised peripheral blood. The CDR3 region has the DNA TGCGCCAGCAGCCCCGGGACAGGGGGAAACATTCAGTACTTC. This translates into CASSPGTGGNIQYF.